What follows describes a single T cell receptor delta chain. The protein TCRdb lists belongs to a much larger clone and differs from this DNA's translation at residue 14, which points to a read error; the protein shown is made from the DNA. TCRdb re-called the RT-PCR reads with CATT. The repertoire holds about 2,600 delta-chain clones, with about 1.4% as singletons. These data belong to a study of gamma-delta T cells after stem cell transplantation. Per germline, CDR1 GEAIGNYY and CDR2 EKD. The CDR3 covers 19 residues. The junction had 12 bases not matched to a gene; V was cut back by 0 bases and J by 3 bases.

The receptor's source is a human donor. It is not recorded whose cells these are; they may come from a transplant donor. The sample was gamma-delta T cells. The chain links TRDV2 to TRDJ1, with 13 bases matching TRDD3. CDR3 residues: CACDTIGPLGDTRADKLIF. The CDR3 DNA sequence: TGTGCCTGTGACACCATAGGGCCACTGGGGGATACGAGAGCCGATAAACTCATCTTT.